The clone carrying this T cell receptor beta chain showed up many times. Antigen specificity is unknown. Germline loops: CDR1 DFQATT, CDR2 SNEGSKA (reference sequence). The CDR3 has 11 amino acids. Trimming pared 7 bases from V and 1 base from J, leaving 7 bases between. The record originates from a study of glioma-infiltrating T cells. Study findings and constraints: CDR3 overlap between tissue and blood was very small.

Amplification of TCR alpha and beta CDR3 regions from RNA used iRepertoire nested multiplex PCR. TCRdb re-called the multiplex PCR reads with MiXCR, one entry per CDR3 protein. The sample contains roughly 100,000 distinct CDR3 sequences, around 31% of which appear only once. This rearrangement joins TRBV20-1 to TRBJ1-1; D remains unclear. Sequencing was done on a sample of glioma tissue, nonneoplastic brain tissue, or PBMCs (not recorded which). This receptor was taken from a human donor with low-grade glioma or glioblastoma, undergoing nonglioma brain surgery, or in good health (not recorded which). CDR3: CSGTGNTEAFF. The CDR3 DNA follows: TGCAGTGGGACGGGGAACACTGAAGCTTTCTTT.